There are a few counts of the clone carrying this T cell receptor (beta chain). Its specificity is unknown. This sample stems from a study of beta chain features in type 1 diabetes. On the study more broadly: No age, gender or cell yield differences were seen between patients and healthy donors. Findings and caveats of the study: For cells with high TCR expression, cDNA sequencing could yield over-representation. There was no resolution here of whether HLA type influences TCRB rearrangement.

Of the isolated RNA, all was reverse transcribed, and so the sequenced material was expressed TCRB transcripts. The data were produced by immunoSEQ multiplex PCR, yet TCRdb's version contains in-frame clones alone and is incomplete. Among hundreds of thousands of clones, about a sixth were seen once, and the ten largest hold 0.02% to 0.025%. The specimen was naive CD4+ T cells from blood. This TCR came from a woman between 18 and 30 years old in good health.

This CDR3 reads CASSQDSRAGGVSYEQYF. DNA of the CDR3: TGTGCCAGCAGCCAAGATTCCAGGGCGGGAGGGGTCTCCTACGAGCAGTACTTC. The V and J genes are TRBV5-4 and TRBJ2-7; 9 positions agree with TRBD2. CDR1 and CDR2 from the germline V gene are SGHNT and YYREEE (reference sequence). The CDR3 contains 18 residues. V shed 4 bases, J shed 0 bases, and the junction held 14 bases outside the gene matches.